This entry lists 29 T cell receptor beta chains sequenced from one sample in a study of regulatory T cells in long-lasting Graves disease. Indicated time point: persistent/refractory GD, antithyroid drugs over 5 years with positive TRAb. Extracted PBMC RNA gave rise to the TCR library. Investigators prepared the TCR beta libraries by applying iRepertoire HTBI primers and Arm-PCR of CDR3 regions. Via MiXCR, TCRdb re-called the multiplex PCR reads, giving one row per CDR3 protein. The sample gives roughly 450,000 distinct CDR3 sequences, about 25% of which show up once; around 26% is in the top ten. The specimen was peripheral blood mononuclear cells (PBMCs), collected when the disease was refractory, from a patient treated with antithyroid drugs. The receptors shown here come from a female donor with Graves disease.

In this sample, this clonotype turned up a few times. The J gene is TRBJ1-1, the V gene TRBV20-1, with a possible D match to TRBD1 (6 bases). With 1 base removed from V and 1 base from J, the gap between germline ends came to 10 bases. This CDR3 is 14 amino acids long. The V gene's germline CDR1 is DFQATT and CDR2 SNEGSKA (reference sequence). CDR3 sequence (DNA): TGCAGTGCTAGAGGCCCCAGGGGGAACACTGAAGCTTTCTTT. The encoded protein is CSARGPRGNTEAFF.

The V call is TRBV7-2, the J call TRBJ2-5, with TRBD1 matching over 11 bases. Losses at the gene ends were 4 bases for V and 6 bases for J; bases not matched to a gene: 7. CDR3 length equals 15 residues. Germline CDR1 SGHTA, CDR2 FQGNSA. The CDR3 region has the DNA TGTGCCAGCAGCTCCGGACAGGGGGCACGACAGACCCAGTACTTC. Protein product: CASSSGQGARQTQYF.

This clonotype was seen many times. CDR3 sequence (DNA): TGTGCCAGCAGCTTAGCGTGGGACAGGGCTGGCTACACCTTC. Translated, it gives CASSLAWDRAGYTF. The V gene is TRBV7-2, the J gene TRBJ1-2, with 9 bases fitting TRBD1. The ends lost 0 bases at V and 7 bases at J; junction bases unmatched: 3. The CDR3 sequence is 14 residues long. CDR1 and CDR2 (germline): SGHTA, FQGNSA.

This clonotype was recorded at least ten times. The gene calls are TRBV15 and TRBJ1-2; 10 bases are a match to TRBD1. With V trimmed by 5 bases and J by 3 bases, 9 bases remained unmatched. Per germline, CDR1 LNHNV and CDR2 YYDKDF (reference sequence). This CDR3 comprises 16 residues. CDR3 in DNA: TGTGCCACCAGCGAAAAACGGGACAGGGGATACTATGGCTACACCTTC. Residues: CATSEKRDRGYYGYTF.

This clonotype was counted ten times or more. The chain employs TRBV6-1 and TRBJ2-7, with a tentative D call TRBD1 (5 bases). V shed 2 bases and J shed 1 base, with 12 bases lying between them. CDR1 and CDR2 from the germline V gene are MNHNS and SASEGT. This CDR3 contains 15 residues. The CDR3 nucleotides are TGTGCCAGCAGTGAAAGGAGTCCAGGGTCCTACGAGCAGTACTTC. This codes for CASSERSPGSYEQYF.

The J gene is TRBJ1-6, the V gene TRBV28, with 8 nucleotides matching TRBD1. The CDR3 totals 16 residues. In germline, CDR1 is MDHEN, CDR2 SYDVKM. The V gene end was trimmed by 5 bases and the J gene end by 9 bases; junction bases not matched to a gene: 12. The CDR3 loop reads CASSHVDRVRGSPLHF. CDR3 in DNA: TGTGCCAGCAGTCACGTGGACAGGGTTCGGGGTTCACCCCTCCACTTT.

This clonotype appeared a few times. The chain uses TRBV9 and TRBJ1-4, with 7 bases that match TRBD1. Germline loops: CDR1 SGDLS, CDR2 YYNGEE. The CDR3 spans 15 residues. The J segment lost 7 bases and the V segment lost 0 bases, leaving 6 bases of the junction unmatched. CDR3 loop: CASSVDTGEGEKLFF. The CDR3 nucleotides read TGTGCCAGCAGCGTAGACACAGGGGAAGGTGAAAAACTGTTTTTT.

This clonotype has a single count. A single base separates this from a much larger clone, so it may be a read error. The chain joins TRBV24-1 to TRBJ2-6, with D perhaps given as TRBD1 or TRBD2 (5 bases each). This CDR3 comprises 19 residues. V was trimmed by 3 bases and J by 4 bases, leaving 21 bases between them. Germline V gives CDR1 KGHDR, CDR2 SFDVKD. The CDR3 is CATSDHARGRKTGANVLTF. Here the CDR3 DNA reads TGTGCCACCAGTGATCACGCCCGGGGCAGGAAAACCGGGGCCAACGTCCTGACTTTC.

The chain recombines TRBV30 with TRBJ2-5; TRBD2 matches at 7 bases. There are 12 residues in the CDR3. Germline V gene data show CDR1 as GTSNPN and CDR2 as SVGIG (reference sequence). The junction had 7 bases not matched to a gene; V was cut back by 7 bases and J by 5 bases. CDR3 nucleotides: TGTGCCTCCCACGGCGGGAGTGAGACCCAGTACTTC. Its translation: CASHGGSETQYF. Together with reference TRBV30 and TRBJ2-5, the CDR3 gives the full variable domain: SQTIHQWPATLVQPVGSPLSLECTVEGTSNPNLYWYRQAAGRGLQLLFYSVGIGQISSEVPQNLSASRPQDRQFILSSKKLLLSDSGFYLCASHGGSETQYFGPGTRLLVL.

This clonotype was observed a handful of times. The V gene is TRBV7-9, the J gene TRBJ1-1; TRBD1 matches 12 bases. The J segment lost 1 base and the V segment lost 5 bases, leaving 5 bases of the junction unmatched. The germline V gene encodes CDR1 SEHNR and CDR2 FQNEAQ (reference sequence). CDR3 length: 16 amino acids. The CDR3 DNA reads TGTGCCAGCAGCCCCCGGGACAGGGGGCCGAACACTGAAGCTTTCTTT. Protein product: CASSPRDRGPNTEAFF.

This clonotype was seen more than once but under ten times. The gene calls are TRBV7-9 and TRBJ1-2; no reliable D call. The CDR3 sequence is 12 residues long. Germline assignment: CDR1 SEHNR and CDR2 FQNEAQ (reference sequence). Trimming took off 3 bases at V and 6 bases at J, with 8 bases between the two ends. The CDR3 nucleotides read TGTGCCAGCAGCTTTCGCGGGGATGGCTACACCTTC. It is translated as CASSFRGDGYTF.

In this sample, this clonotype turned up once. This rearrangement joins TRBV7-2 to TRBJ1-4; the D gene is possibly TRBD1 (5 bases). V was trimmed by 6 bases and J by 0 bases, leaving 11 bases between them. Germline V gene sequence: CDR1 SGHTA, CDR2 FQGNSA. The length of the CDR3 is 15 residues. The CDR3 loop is CASRPQGATNEKLFF. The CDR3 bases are TGTGCCAGCAGGCCCCAGGGCGCAACTAATGAAAAACTGTTTTTT.

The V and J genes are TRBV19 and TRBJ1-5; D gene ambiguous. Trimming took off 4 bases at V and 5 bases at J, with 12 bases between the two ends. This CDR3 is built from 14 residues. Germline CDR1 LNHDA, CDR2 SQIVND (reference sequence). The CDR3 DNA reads TGTGCCAGTAGTAAAGCAGGTGTCGATCAGCCCCAGCATTTT. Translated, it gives CASSKAGVDQPQHF.

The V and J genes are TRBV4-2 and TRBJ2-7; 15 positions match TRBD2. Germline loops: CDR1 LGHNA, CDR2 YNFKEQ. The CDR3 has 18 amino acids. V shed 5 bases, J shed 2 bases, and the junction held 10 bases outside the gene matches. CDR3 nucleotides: TGTGCCAGCAGCGTTTCGGGACTAGCGGGAGGACGTGCCTACGAGCAGTACTTC. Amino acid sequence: CASSVSGLAGGRAYEQYF.

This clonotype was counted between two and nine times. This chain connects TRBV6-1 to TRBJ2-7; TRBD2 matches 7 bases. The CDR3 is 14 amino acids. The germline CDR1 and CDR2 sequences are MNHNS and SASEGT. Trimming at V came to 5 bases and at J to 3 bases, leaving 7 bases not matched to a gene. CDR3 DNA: TGTGCCAGCAGTAGCACCGGGACTAACTACGAGCAGTACTTC. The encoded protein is CASSSTGTNYEQYF.

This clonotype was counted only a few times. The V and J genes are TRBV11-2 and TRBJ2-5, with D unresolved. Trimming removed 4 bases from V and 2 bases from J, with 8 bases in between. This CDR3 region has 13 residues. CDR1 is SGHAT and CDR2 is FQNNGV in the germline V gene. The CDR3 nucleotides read TGTGCCAGCAGCTCAACTACGCAAGAGACCCAGTACTTC. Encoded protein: CASSSTTQETQYF.

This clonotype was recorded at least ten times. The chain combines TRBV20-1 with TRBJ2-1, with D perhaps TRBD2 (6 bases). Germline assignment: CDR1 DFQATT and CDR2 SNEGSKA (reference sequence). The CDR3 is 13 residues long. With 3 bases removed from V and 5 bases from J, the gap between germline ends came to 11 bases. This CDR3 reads CSARRDLHNEQFF. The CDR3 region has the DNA TGCAGTGCTAGGAGGGACTTACACAATGAGCAGTTCTTC.

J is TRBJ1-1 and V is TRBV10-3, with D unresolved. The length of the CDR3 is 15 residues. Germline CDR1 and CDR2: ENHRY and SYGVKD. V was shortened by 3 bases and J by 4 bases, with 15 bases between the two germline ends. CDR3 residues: CAISERAGLITEAFF. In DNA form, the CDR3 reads TGTGCCATCAGTGAACGGGCAGGTTTGATCACTGAAGCTTTCTTT.

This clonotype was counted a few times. The chain's CDR3 is CASSLVAGLPLSAAGAGAYEQYF. Here the CDR3 DNA reads TGTGCCAGCAGCTTAGTAGCGGGCCTCCCGCTTAGCGCCGCCGGGGCAGGTGCCTACGAGCAGTACTTC. The chain couples TRBV7-2 to TRBJ2-7; 7 bases line up with TRBD2. The J segment lost 2 bases and the V segment lost 1 base, leaving 29 bases of the junction unmatched. Germline lookup yields CDR1 SGHTA and CDR2 FQGNSA. This CDR3 comprises 23 residues.

CDR3 DNA: TGTGCCAGCACCAAAACAGGGGCTGGAGAGACCCAGTACTTC. Residues: CASTKTGAGETQYF. The chain joins TRBV7-9 to TRBJ2-5, with 7 bases lining up with TRBD1. The CDR3 contains 14 residues. Losses at the gene ends were 7 bases for V and 4 bases for J; bases not matched to a gene: 9. Germline CDR1 reads SEHNR; CDR2 reads FQNEAQ (reference sequence).

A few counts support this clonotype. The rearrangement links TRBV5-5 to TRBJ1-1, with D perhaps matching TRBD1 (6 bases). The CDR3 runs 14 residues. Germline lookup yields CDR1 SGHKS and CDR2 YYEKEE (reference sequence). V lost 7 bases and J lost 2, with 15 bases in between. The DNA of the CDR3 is TGTGCCAGCTTGGGGGTTGGGGGCAACACTGAAGCTTTCTTT. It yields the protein CASLGVGGNTEAFF.

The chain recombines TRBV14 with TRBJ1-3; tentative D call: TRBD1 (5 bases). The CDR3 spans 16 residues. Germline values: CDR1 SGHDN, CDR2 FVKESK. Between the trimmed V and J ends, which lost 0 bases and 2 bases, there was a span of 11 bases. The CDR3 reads CASSQDLGQPGNTIYF. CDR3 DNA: TGTGCCAGCAGCCAAGATCTGGGGCAGCCTGGAAACACCATATATTTT.

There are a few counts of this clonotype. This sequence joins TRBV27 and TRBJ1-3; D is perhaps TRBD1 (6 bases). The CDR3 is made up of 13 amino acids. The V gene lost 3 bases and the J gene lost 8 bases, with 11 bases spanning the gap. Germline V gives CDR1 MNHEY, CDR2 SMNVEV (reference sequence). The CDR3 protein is CASSFTQGHTIYF. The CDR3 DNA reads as TGTGCCAGCAGTTTTACACAGGGCCACACCATATATTTT.

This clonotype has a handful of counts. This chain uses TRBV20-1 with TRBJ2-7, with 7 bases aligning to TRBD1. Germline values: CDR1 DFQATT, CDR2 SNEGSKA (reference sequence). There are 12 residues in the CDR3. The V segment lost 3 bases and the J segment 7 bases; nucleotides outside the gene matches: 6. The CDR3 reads CSARSGTAEQYF. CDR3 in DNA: TGCAGTGCTAGGTCCGGGACAGCGGAGCAGTACTTC.

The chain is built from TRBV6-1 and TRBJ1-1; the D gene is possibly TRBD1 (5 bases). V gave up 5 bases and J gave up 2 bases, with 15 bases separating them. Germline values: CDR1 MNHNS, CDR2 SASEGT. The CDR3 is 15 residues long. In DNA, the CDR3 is TGTGCCAGCAGTACACGAACGCAGGGAAACACTGAAGCTTTCTTT. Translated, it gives CASSTRTQGNTEAFF.

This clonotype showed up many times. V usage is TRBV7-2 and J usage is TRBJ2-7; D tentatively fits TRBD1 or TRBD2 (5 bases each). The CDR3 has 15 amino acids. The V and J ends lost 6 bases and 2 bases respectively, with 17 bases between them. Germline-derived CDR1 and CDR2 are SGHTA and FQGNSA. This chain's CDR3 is CASRRDRGSTYEQYF. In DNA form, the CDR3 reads TGTGCCAGCAGACGGGACCGGGGTTCAACCTACGAGCAGTACTTC.

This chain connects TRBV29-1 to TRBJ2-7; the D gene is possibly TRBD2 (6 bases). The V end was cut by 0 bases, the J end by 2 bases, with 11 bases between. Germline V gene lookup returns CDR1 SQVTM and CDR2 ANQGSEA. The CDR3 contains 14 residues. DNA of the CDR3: TGCAGCGTTGAAGAGGGGGGTGGGACCTACGAGCAGTACTTC. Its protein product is CSVEEGGGTYEQYF.

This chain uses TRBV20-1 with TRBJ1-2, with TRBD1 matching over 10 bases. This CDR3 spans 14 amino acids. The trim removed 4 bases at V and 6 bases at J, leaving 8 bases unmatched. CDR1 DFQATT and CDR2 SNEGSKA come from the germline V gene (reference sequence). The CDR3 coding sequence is TGCAGTGCTAAAGACAGGGGGCGATCTGATGGCTACACCTTC. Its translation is CSAKDRGRSDGYTF.

The CDR3 coding sequence is TGCAGCGTTGAAAGAGGGTTCGGGGAGCTGTTTTTT. Amino acids: CSVERGFGELFF. The chain has TRBV29-1 and TRBJ2-2; possibly TRBD2 for D (5 bases). The V end was cut by 2 bases, the J end by 7 bases, with 8 bases between. Germline V gene data show CDR1 as SQVTM and CDR2 as ANQGSEA. There are 12 residues in the CDR3.